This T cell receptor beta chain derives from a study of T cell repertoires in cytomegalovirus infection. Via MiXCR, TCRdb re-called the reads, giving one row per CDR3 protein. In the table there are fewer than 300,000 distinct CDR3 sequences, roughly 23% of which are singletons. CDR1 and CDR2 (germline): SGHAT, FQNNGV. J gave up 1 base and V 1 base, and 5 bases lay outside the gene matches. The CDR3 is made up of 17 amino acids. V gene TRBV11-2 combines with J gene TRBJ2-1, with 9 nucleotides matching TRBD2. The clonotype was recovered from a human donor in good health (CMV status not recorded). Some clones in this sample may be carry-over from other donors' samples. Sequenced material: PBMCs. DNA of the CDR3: TGTGCCAGCAGCTTAGGGAGTAGCGGGAGATCCTACAATGAGCAGTTCTTC. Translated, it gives CASSLGSSGRSYNEQFF.